This T cell receptor beta chain was sequenced for a study of shared clonotypes between healthy human individuals. About the research overall: For every donor, three CD4 naive, three CD4 memory, two CD8 naive and one CD8 memory plates were used. Findings of the study overall: Blood alone was sampled, and tissue repertoires likely differ. The genetic and exposure-history diversity represented was limited by few donors.

The CD4+ fraction was divided into a CD45RA+ naive subset and a CD45RA-negative memory subset. The V end lost 0 bases, the J end lost 9 bases, and 21 bases lay between the germline ends. Germline CDR1 reads MRHNA; CDR2 reads SNTAGT. The CDR3 length is 16 residues. Generated by immunoSEQ multiplex PCR, the TCRdb table keeps only in-frame clones and is missing some. Here the sample spans 2.3 million or so clones, approximately 95% being singletons. Turning to this clone: Its antigen remains unknown.

The rearrangement uses TRBV6-4 and TRBJ2-7; a possible D gene is TRBD2 (6 bases). The sample comprised naive CD4+ T cells from PBMCs. The subset here: CD45RA+ positively selected. The receptor was derived from a man younger than 35 in good health. Some clones in this sample may be carry-over from other donors' samples. The CDR3 region is CASSDSGGLKRSGQYF. The CDR3 bases are TGTGCCAGCAGTGACTCCGGGGGTCTCAAGCGGAGCGGGCAGTACTTC.